One sample yielded the 20 T cell receptor beta chains listed below, sequenced in a study of blood T cell repertoires in COVID-19. Measured with immunoSEQ multiplex PCR; TCRdb has only the in-frame clones, and not every one. Altogether 300,000 to 350,000 clones are present, 80% to 90% being singletons, with the ten largest covering 4% to 5%. Sample: PBMCs or T cells enriched from blood (not recorded which). The origin of the receptors is a woman aged 40 to 50 with acute COVID-19.

This chain uses TRBV3-1 (or the pseudogene TRBV3-2) with TRBJ2-2, with D perhaps matching TRBD2 (5 bases). Trimming pared 1 base from V and 6 bases from J, leaving 12 bases between. CDR1 is LGHDT, CDR2 YNNKEL, per germline (reference sequence). The length of the CDR3 is 15 residues. CDR3 loop: CASSQVVTGAGELFF. The CDR3 DNA reads as TGTGCCAGCAGCCAAGTAGTTACCGGGGCCGGGGAGCTGTTTTTT.

V is TRBV11-1 and J is TRBJ1-1; 7 nucleotides agree with TRBD1. Germline values: CDR1 SGHAT, CDR2 FQDESV (reference sequence). With V trimmed by 4 bases and J by 1 base, 9 bases remained unmatched. CDR3 length equals 16 residues. The chain's CDR3 is CASSYSGTVRNTEAFF. CDR3 sequence (DNA): TGTGCCAGCAGCTACTCCGGGACAGTAAGGAACACTGAAGCTTTCTTT.

To note about this clone: The identical CDR3 is also encoded by other nucleotide sequences in the sample. The gene calls are TRBV6-1 and TRBJ1-2; D possibly corresponds to TRBD1 (5 bases). V lost 3 bases and J 8 bases, leaving 10 bases between the germline ends. The CDR3 is made up of 12 amino acids. Germline V gene data show CDR1 as MNHNS and CDR2 as SASEGT. The chain's CDR3 is CASSDRVGGYTF. Written as DNA, the CDR3 is TGTGCCAGCAGTGACAGGGTAGGCGGCTACACCTTC.

The chain joins TRBV11-2 to TRBJ1-6; D is uncertain. Trimming left V 4 bases short and J 2 bases short, with 12 bases between. This CDR3 comprises 16 residues. The germline CDR1 and CDR2 sequences are SGHAT and FQNNGV. The CDR3 here is CASSYPSWPYNSPLHF. Written as DNA, the CDR3 is TGTGCCAGCAGCTACCCCTCCTGGCCCTATAATTCACCCCTCCACTTT.

The rearrangement joins TRBV19 to TRBJ1-5; 9 bases map to TRBD1. The CDR3 is made up of 17 amino acids. V gave up 4 bases and J gave up 7 bases; unmatched junction bases: 14. CDR1 is LNHDA and CDR2 is SQIVND in the germline V gene (reference sequence). CDR3 sequence: CASSTGGQGRIRQPQHF. In DNA form, the CDR3 reads TGTGCCAGTAGTACGGGGGGACAGGGCAGGATCAGACAGCCCCAGCATTTT.

The chain uses TRBV18 and TRBJ1-6; D gene uncertain. The CDR3 spans 14 residues. Deletions cut 0 bases from V and 11 bases from J, with 11 bases between. Germline V lookup: CDR1 KGHSH, CDR2 LQKENI. CDR3: CASSPPAGMTPLHF. As DNA, the CDR3 is TGTGCCAGCTCACCACCGGCCGGGATGACACCCCTCCACTTT.

The rearrangement joins TRBV4-1 to TRBJ2-7; D perhaps matches TRBD1 (6 bases). Trimming stripped 0 bases from V and 5 bases from J, with 20 bases between. CDR1 MGHRA and CDR2 YSYEKL come from the germline V gene. This CDR3 has 17 amino acids. CDR3 sequence: CASSQDQTPAGVHEQYF. The CDR3 region has the DNA TGCGCCAGCAGCCAAGACCAGACCCCCGCAGGGGTCCACGAGCAGTACTTC.

This chain joins TRBV7-9 and TRBJ2-7, with 9 bases that match TRBD1. The germline CDR1 and CDR2 sequences are SEHNR and FQNEAQ (reference sequence). The CDR3 is 15 amino acids. The trim removed 4 bases at V and 2 bases at J, leaving 6 bases unmatched. CDR3 sequence (DNA): TGTGCCAGCAGCTATCCCCGGGACAGGGCCTACGAGCAGTACTTC. Its protein product is CASSYPRDRAYEQYF.

This chain uses TRBV9 with TRBJ1-6; D call uncertain. The CDR3 runs to 16 residues. Trimming took 4 bases from V and 10 from J, leaving 21 bases between them. CDR1 and CDR2 from the germline V gene are SGDLS and YYNGEE. In DNA form, the CDR3 reads TGTGCCAGCAGCCTCTCCGTTGGGGAGCTAGACTCACCCCTCCACTTT. Residues: CASSLSVGELDSPLHF.

The chain carries TRBV29-1 and TRBJ1-5; the match to TRBD1 covers 11 bases. J gave up 4 bases and V 7 bases, and 3 bases lay outside the gene matches. Germline V gives CDR1 SQVTM, CDR2 ANQGSEA. CDR3 length: 13 residues. This CDR3 reads CSAGQGVNQPQHF. The CDR3 DNA is TGCAGCGCGGGACAGGGGGTTAATCAGCCCCAGCATTTT.

The rearrangement uses TRBV4-2 and TRBJ2-1; a weak D match, TRBD1 (6 bases). V was shortened by 4 bases and J by 4 bases, with 11 bases between the two germline ends. The CDR3 is 14 residues long. The germline CDR1 and CDR2 sequences are LGHNA and YNFKEQ. CDR3 sequence (DNA): TGTGCCAGCAGCCGGGCAGGGGAATACAATGAGCAGTTCTTC. This gives the protein CASSRAGEYNEQFF.

A remark on this clone: Compared with germline, one end of the junction differs, possibly owing to a read error. This rearrangement joins TRBV10-3 to TRBJ2-5, with D perhaps TRBD2 (5 bases). This CDR3 is 13 amino acids long. The germline gives CDR1 ENHRY, CDR2 SYGVKD. DNA for the CDR3: TGTGCCACCAGTTCGGACGGTGAGGGGACCCAGTACTTC. Protein sequence: CATSSDGEGTQYF.

This chain links TRBV28 with TRBJ2-1, with TRBD1 identical over 7 bases. Germline-derived CDR1 and CDR2 are MDHEN and SYDVKM. The junction had 6 bases not matched to a gene; V was cut back by 4 bases and J by 9 bases. The CDR3 runs 13 residues. CDR3 sequence: CASSSPGTVEQFF. CDR3 DNA sequence: TGTGCCAGCAGTTCCCCCGGGACAGTTGAGCAGTTCTTC. Full variable domain (remainder filled in from reference TRBV28 and TRBJ2-1): DVKVTQSSRYLVKRTGEKVFLECVQDMDHENMFWYRQDPGLGLRLIYFSYDVKMKEKGDIPEGYSVSREKKERFSLILESASTNQTSMYLCASSSPGTVEQFFGPGTRLTVL.

The J gene is TRBJ2-2, the V gene TRBV5-1, with D tentatively TRBD1 (5 bases). The V gene lost 0 bases and the J gene lost 6 bases, with 15 bases spanning the gap. CDR1 is SGHRS and CDR2 is YFSETQ in the germline V gene. This CDR3 spans 16 amino acids. The CDR3 bases are TGCGCCAGCAGCTTGGAGCAGGGTGTCGTTTCCGGGGAGCTGTTTTTT. Amino acids: CASSLEQGVVSGELFF.

The rearrangement uses TRBV19 and TRBJ1-3; D ambiguous. Germline assignment: CDR1 LNHDA and CDR2 SQIVND (reference sequence). The CDR3 spans 16 residues. V was shortened by 0 bases and J by 0 bases, with 9 bases between the two germline ends. Written as DNA, the CDR3 is TGTGCCAGTAGTATAGACCGCCCCGGCTCTGGAAACACCATATATTTT. Translation: CASSIDRPGSGNTIYF.

V is TRBV24-1 and J is TRBJ1-2; 7 bases are a match to TRBD1. Losses at the gene ends were 2 bases for V and 2 bases for J; bases not matched to a gene: 4. Germline CDR1 is KGHDR and CDR2 is SFDVKD. The CDR3 runs to 15 residues. The CDR3 spells CATSDSSRGNYGYTF. The CDR3 DNA sequence: TGTGCCACCAGTGATTCAAGCAGGGGGAACTATGGCTACACCTTC.

This chain links TRBV9 with TRBJ2-7; 7 nucleotides agree with TRBD1. V lost 4 bases and J lost 4; bases outside the gene matches: 8. CDR1 and CDR2 (germline): SGDLS, YYNGEE. The CDR3 runs 14 residues. The CDR3 is CASSPRQGTYEQYF. The DNA for the CDR3 is TGTGCCAGCAGCCCAAGACAGGGAACGTACGAGCAGTACTTC.

The DNA of the CDR3 is TGTGCCAGCGCCGGGAGCTATAATTCACCCCTCCACTTT. This codes for CASAGSYNSPLHF. The rearrangement links TRBV12-3 or TRBV12-4 to TRBJ1-6, with D hard to call. This CDR3 is 13 amino acids long. Deletions cut 8 bases from V and 3 bases from J, with 8 bases between.

This clone was counted a few times. The genes are TRBV27 and TRBJ1-3; TRBD1 is a possible D gene (5 bases). The V gene's germline CDR1 is MNHEY and CDR2 SMNVEV (reference sequence). CDR3 length: 14 amino acids. Trimming stripped 2 bases from V and 3 bases from J, with 8 bases between. The CDR3 is CASSLRGGGNTIYF. The DNA of the CDR3 is TGTGCCAGCAGTTTAAGGGGCGGTGGAAACACCATATATTTT.

The CDR3 reads CASSLNQATGELFF. The CDR3 nucleotides are TGTGCCAGCAGCTTGAATCAGGCCACCGGGGAGCTGTTTTTT. V is TRBV5-4 and J is TRBJ2-2; D is undetermined. The V and J ends lost 1 base and 4 bases respectively, with 8 bases between them. Germline V CDR1 and CDR2: SGHNT, YYREEE (reference sequence). This CDR3 comprises 14 residues.